This T cell receptor (beta chain) was identified in a study of blood T cells in healthy people across ages. Study-level results: Age showed a roughly linear inverse relationship with TCR beta diversity per million T cells.

This clonotype was seen a few times. What it recognizes is unknown. Germline V gene sequence: CDR1 LGHDT, CDR2 YNNKEL (reference sequence). The CDR3 contains 15 residues. Deletions cut 8 bases from V and 1 base from J, with 17 bases between. Through a sample-barcoded 5' primer and a J-beta primer mix, a second PCR was run for 7 to 11 cycles. The template-switch adaptor, which had 12 random nucleotides, put a tag on each cDNA molecule. TCRdb recomputed calls from the 5' RACE reads with MiXCR, one row per CDR3 protein. The sample includes 750,000 to 1,000,000 distinct CDR3 sequences, 29% of them seen just once. The same sample was also used in a study of T cells of mothers and their children. This second study notes: The study found slightly higher but non-significant overlap in related versus unrelated mother-child pairs.

The sequence was collected from a woman in her thirties or forties in good health. The chain joins TRBV3-1 to TRBJ1-1; D is undetermined. Material for sequencing was blood. The CDR3 loop reads CASAPAETANTEAFF. CDR3 DNA: TGTGCCAGCGCACCGGCCGAGACCGCGAACACTGAAGCTTTCTTT.